Shown below are 13 T cell receptor beta chains from a single sample sequenced in a study of blood T cell repertoires in COVID-19. Profiling relied on immunoSEQ multiplex PCR, and the TCRdb table lists in-frame clones only, not all of them. The table has some 150,000 clones, more than 80% seen once. Sequenced: peripheral blood. The origin of the receptors is a man aged 65 to 79 with acute or convalescent COVID-19.

The chain employs TRBV29-1 and TRBJ2-2; 8 nucleotides match TRBD2. This CDR3 has 13 amino acids. The ends lost 6 bases at V and 4 bases at J; junction bases unmatched: 4. CDR1 and CDR2 (germline): SQVTM, ANQGSEA. CDR3 loop: CSVREGGTGELFF. Written as DNA, the CDR3 is TGCAGCGTCCGGGAGGGCGGCACCGGGGAGCTGTTTTTT.

This clone was detected a few times. The junction does not match germline at one end; this may be a read error. This sequence joins TRBV24-1 and TRBJ2-5; 8 nucleotides line up with TRBD2. In germline, CDR1 is KGHDR, CDR2 SFDVKD. The CDR3 is 13 residues long. CDR3 DNA: TGTGCCACCAGTGATTTCGACGGGAGGGCCCTCAACTTC. Protein product: CATSDFDGRALNF.

The chain is built from TRBV28 and TRBJ1-2; D is undetermined. CDR1 and CDR2 (germline): MDHEN, SYDVKM. The CDR3 spans 14 residues. Trimming took off 7 bases at V and 4 bases at J, with 16 bases between the two ends. This CDR3 is CASTPGDSAYGYTF. DNA for the CDR3: TGTGCCAGCACCCCTGGTGATAGCGCCTATGGCTACACCTTC.

V gene TRBV20-1 combines with J gene TRBJ2-5, with 8 bases lining up with TRBD2. The CDR3 has 15 residues. Germline V gene lookup returns CDR1 DFQATT and CDR2 SNEGSKA (reference sequence). J lost 3 bases, V lost 3 bases, and 9 bases had no gene match. CDR3 DNA sequence: TGCAGTGCTAGTCCGGTCCCGGGACTAGAAGAGACCCAGTACTTC. This sequence encodes CSASPVPGLEETQYF.

This chain joins TRBV6-5 and TRBJ2-2; 7 bases map to TRBD1. V lost 7 bases and J lost 1; bases outside the gene matches: 6. The CDR3 runs to 15 residues. Germline CDR1 MNHEY, CDR2 SVGAGI. DNA for the CDR3: TGTGCCAGCAACCTCAGGGGGTTGAACACCGGGGAGCTGTTTTTT. It encodes CASNLRGLNTGELFF.

This clone was counted between two and nine times. This chain joins TRBV5-1 and TRBJ1-3; 9 bases are shared with TRBD1. This CDR3 is built from 17 residues. The germline CDR1 and CDR2 sequences are SGHRS and YFSETQ. J gave up 2 bases and V 3 bases, and 9 bases lay outside the gene matches. The CDR3 nucleotides read TGCGCCAGCAGCTCCGGGACAGGGAGTATGGCTGGAAACACCATATATTTT. Its protein is CASSSGTGSMAGNTIYF.

The chain is built from TRBV18 and TRBJ2-7; a weak D match, TRBD2 (6 bases). The CDR3 length is 14 residues. V was cut by 0 bases and J by 3 bases, with 9 bases left in between. Germline CDR1 is KGHSH and CDR2 is LQKENI. CDR3 sequence reads: CASSPPSGHYEQYF. The CDR3 nucleotides read TGTGCCAGCTCACCACCAAGCGGGCACTACGAGCAGTACTTC.

The rearrangement uses TRBV12-3 or TRBV12-4 and TRBJ2-3; D uncertain. This CDR3 contains 12 residues. V was trimmed by 2 bases and J by 6 bases, leaving 6 bases between them. CDR3 nucleotide sequence: TGTGCCAGCAGTTTAAGCTGGGATACGCAGTATTTT. It specifies CASSLSWDTQYF.

The chain couples TRBV27 to TRBJ1-1; D gene uncertain. Germline V gives CDR1 MNHEY, CDR2 SMNVEV (reference sequence). V gave up 0 bases and J gave up 2 bases, with 7 bases separating them. This CDR3 is built from 14 residues. CDR3 nucleotide sequence: TGTGCCAGCAGTTTATCGCGAGTAAACACTGAAGCTTTCTTT. Translation: CASSLSRVNTEAFF.

V and J are TRBV20-1 and TRBJ1-1; the D is unclear. Germline V CDR1 and CDR2: DFQATT, SNEGSKA (reference sequence). Deletions cut 8 bases from V and 1 base from J, with 8 bases between. The CDR3 has 11 amino acids. This CDR3 is CSPTQNTEAFF. The CDR3 DNA follows: TGCAGTCCCACTCAGAACACTGAAGCTTTCTTT.

The V call is TRBV13, the J call TRBJ2-5; tentative D call: TRBD2 (6 bases). CDR1 PRHDT and CDR2 FYEKMQ come from the germline V gene (reference sequence). CDR3 length: 14 residues. Trimming removed 0 bases from V and 9 bases from J, with 14 bases in between. The CDR3 bases are TGTGCCAGCAGCTTAGGAGGGACTCCTCAGGCCCAGTACTTC. Residues: CASSLGGTPQAQYF.

The sample holds one count of this clone. V is TRBV2 and J is TRBJ2-5; a weak D match, TRBD1 (5 bases). The germline gives CDR1 SNHLY, CDR2 FYNNEI. The CDR3 is 14 residues long. V lost 10 bases to trimming and J lost 5 bases, with 20 bases between them. The CDR3: CAKTRDSSQETQYF. CDR3 sequence (DNA): TGTGCCAAGACGAGAGACAGTTCACAGGAGACCCAGTACTTC.

J is TRBJ1-6 and V is TRBV9; D perhaps matches TRBD1 (6 bases). The CDR3 is made up of 15 amino acids. The germline V gene encodes CDR1 SGDLS and CDR2 YYNGEE. Between the trimmed V and J ends, which lost 4 bases and 7 bases, there was a span of 15 bases. The CDR3 nucleotides read TGTGCCAGCAGCTCCCTTGGACAGAGGAATTCACCCCTCCACTTT. It translates to CASSSLGQRNSPLHF.